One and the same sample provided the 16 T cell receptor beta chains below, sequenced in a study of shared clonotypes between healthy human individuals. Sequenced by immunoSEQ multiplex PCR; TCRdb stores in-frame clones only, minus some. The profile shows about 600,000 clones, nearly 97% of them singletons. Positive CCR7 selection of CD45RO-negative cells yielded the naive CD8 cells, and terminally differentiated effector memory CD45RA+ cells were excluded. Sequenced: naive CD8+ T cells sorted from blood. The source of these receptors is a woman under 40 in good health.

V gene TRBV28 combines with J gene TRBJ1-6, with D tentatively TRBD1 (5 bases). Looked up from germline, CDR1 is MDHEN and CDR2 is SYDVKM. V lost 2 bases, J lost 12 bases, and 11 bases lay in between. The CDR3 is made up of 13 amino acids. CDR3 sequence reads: CASSLISGGPLHF. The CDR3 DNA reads TGTGCCAGCAGTTTAATTTCGGGGGGACCCCTCCACTTT.

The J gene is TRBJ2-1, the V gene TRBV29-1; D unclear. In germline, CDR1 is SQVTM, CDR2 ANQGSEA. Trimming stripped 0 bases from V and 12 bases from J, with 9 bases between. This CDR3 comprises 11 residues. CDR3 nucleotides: TGCAGCGTTGAAGATCACACTCTGCAGTTCTTC. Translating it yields CSVEDHTLQFF.

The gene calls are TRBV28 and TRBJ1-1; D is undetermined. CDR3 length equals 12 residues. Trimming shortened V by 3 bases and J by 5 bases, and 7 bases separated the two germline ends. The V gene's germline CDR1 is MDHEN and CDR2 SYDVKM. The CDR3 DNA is TGTGCCAGCAGTTTTCTGGGGACTGAAGCTTTCTTT. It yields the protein CASSFLGTEAFF.

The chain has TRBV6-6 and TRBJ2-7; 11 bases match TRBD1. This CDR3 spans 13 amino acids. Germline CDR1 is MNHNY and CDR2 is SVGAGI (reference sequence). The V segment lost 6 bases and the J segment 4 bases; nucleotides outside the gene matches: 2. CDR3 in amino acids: CASRGQGVYEQYF. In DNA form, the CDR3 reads TGTGCCAGCAGGGGACAGGGGGTTTACGAGCAGTACTTC.

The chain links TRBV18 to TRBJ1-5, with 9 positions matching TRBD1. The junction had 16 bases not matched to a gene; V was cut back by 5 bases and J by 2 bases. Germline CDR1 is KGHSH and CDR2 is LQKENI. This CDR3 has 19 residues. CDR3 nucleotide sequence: TGTGCCAGCTCAGTCACTCCGGGACAGGGAAGTATTGGCAATCAGCCCCAGCATTTT. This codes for CASSVTPGQGSIGNQPQHF.

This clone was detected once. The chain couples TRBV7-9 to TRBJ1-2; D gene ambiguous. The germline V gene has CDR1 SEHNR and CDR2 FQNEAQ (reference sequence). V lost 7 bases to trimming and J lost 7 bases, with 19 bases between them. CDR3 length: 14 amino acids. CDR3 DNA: TGTGCCAGCATCCCGATAAGGGCGCAGAGTGGCTACACCTTC. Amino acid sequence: CASIPIRAQSGYTF.

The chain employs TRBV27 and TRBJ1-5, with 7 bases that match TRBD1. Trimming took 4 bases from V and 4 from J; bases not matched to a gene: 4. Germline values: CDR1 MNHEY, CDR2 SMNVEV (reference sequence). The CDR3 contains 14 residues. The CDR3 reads CASSSTGKNQPQHF. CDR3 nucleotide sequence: TGTGCCAGCAGTTCGACAGGGAAGAATCAGCCCCAGCATTTT.

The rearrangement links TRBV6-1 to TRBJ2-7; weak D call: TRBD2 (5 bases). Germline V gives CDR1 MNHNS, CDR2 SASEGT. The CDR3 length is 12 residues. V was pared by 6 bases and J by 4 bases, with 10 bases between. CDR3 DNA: TGTGCCAGCAGCCAACCGGGGTACGAGCAGTACTTC. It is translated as CASSQPGYEQYF.

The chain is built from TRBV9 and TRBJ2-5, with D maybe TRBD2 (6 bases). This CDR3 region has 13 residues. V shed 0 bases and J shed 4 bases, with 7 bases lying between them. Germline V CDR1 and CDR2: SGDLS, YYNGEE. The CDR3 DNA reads TGTGCCAGCAGCGTAGAGGGACTAGAGACCCAGTACTTC. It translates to CASSVEGLETQYF.

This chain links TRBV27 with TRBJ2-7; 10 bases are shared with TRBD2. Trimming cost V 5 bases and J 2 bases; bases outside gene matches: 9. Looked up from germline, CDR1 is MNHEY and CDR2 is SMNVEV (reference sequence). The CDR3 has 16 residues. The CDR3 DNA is TGTGCCAGCAGTCCAGGGCTAGCGGGAGAACCCTACGAGCAGTACTTC. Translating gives CASSPGLAGEPYEQYF.

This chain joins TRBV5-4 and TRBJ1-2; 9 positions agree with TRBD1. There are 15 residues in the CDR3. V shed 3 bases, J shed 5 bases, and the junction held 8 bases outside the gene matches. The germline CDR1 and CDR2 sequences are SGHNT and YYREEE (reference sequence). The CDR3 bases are TGTGCCAGCAGCTGGGACAGGGCCGGTGTATATGGCTACACCTTC. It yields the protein CASSWDRAGVYGYTF.

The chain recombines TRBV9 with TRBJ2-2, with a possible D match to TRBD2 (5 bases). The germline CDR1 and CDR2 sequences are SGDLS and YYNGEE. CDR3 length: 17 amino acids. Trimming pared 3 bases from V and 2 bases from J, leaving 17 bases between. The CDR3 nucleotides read TGTGCCAGCAGCGGATCGAGGGCCAGATTAAACACCGGGGAGCTGTTTTTT. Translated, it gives CASSGSRARLNTGELFF.

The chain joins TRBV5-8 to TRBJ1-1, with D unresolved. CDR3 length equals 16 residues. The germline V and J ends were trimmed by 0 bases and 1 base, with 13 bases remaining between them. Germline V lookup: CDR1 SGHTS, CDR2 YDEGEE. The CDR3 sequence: CASSLEFGRRNTEAFF. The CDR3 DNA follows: TGTGCCAGCAGCTTGGAATTTGGACGGAGGAACACTGAAGCTTTCTTT.

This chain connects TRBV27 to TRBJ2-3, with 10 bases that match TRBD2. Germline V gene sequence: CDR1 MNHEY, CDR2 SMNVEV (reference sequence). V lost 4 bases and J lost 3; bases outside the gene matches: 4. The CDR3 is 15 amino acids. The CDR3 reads CASSSSGRRTDTQYF. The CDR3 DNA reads TGTGCCAGCAGTTCTAGCGGGAGAAGAACAGATACGCAGTATTTT.

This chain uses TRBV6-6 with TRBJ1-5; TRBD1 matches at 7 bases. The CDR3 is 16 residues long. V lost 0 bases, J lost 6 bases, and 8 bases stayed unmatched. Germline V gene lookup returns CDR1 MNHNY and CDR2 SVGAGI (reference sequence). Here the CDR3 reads CASSYSTGDLGQPQHF. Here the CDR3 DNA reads TGTGCCAGCAGTTACTCTACAGGGGATCTGGGTCAGCCCCAGCATTTT.

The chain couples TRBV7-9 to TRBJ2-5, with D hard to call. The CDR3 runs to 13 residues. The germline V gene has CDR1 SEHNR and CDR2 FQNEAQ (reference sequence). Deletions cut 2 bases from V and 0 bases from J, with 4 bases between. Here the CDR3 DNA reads TGTGCCAGCAGCTTATGGAACCAAGAGACCCAGTACTTC. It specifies CASSLWNQETQYF.